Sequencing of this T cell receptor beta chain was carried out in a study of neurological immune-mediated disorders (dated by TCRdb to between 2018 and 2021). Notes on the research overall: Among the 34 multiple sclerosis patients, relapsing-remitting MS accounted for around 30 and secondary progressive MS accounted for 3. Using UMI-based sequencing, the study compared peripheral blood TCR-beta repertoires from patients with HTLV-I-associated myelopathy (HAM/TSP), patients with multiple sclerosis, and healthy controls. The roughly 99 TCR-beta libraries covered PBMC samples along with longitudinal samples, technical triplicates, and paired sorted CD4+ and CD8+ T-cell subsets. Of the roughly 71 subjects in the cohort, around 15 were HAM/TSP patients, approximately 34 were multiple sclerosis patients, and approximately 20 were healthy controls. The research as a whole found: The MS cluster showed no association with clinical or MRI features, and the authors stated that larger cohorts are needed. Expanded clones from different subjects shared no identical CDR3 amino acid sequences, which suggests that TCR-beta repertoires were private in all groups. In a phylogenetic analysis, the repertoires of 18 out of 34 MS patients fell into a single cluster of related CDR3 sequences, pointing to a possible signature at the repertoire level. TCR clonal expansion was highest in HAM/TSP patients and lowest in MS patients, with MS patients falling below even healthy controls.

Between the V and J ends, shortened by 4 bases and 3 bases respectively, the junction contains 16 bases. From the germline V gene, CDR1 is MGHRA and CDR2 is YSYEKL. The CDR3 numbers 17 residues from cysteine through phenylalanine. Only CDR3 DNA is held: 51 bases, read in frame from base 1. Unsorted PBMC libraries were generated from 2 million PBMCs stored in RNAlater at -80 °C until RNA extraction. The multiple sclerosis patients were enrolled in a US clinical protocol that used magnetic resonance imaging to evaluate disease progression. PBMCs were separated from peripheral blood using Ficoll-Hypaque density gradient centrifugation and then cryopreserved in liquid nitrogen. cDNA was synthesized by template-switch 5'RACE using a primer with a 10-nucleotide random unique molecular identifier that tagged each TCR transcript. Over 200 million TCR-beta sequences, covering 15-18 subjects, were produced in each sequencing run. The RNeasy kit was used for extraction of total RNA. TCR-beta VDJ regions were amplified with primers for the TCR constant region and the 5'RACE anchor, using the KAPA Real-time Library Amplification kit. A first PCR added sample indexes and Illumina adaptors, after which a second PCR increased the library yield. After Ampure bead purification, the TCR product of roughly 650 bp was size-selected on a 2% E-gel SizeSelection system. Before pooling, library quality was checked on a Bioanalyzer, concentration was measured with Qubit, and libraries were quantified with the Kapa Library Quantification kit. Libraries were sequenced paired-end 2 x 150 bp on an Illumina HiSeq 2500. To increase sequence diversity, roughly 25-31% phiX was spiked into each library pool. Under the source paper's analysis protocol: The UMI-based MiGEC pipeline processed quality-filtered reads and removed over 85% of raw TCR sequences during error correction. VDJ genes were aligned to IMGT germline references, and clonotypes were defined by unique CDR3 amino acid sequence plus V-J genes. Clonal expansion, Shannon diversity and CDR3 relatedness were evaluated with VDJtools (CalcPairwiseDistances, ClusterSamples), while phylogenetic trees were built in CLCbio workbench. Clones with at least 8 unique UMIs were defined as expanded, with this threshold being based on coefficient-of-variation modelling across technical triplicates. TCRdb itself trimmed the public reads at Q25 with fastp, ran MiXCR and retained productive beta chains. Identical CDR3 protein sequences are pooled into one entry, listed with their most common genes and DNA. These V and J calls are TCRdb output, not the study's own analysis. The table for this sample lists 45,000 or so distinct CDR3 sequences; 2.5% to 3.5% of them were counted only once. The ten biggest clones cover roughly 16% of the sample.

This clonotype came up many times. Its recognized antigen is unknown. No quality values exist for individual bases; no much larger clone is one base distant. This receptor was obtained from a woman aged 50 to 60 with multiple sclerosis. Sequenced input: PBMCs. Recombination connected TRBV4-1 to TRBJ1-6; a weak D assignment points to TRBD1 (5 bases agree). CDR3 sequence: CASSPGLSEDYNSPLHF. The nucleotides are TGCGCCAGCAGCCCGGGACTCTCCGAGGACTATAATTCACCCCTCCACTTT.